The 7 T cell receptor beta chains presented below share a single source sample, sequenced in a study of early T cells in non-severe SARS-CoV-2 infection. Each CDR3 protein is one row after TCRdb ran MiXCR on the 5' RACE reads. The sample shows around 27,000 distinct CDR3 sequences, 3% to 4% of them seen only once. The sequenced sample was whole blood. These receptor sequences come from an adult who was a healthcare worker with PCR-confirmed SARS-CoV-2 infection or an uninfected control (not recorded which).

The chain employs TRBV7-3 and TRBJ2-2; the D is unclear. V dropped 5 bases and J dropped 5 bases, with 9 bases sitting between them. The germline CDR1 and CDR2 sequences are SGHTA and FQGTGA. The length of the CDR3 is 13 residues. The CDR3 DNA reads TGTGCCAGCAGCCCTCGGACGACCGGGGAGCTGTTTTTT. This codes for CASSPRTTGELFF.

V gene TRBV7-3 combines with J gene TRBJ2-3; maybe TRBD2 (5 bases). The CDR3 sequence is 16 residues long. In germline, CDR1 is SGHTA, CDR2 FQGTGA. The V and J ends lost 1 base and 0 bases respectively, with 11 bases between them. In DNA, the CDR3 is TGTGCCAGCAGCTTAATGGGGAGAGCTAGCACAGATACGCAGTATTTT. Its translation: CASSLMGRASTDTQYF.

The rearrangement uses TRBV19 and TRBJ2-3, with 8 bases aligning to TRBD1. This CDR3 has 15 amino acids. Unmatched junction bases numbered 12, after V lost 8 bases and J lost 5 bases. Germline V gene lookup returns CDR1 LNHDA and CDR2 SQIVND (reference sequence). CDR3 loop: CASSMGRGREDTQYF. CDR3 coding DNA: TGTGCCAGTTCAATGGGCAGGGGGCGCGAAGATACGCAGTATTTT.

In this sample, this clonotype turned up many times. The chain joins TRBV6-4 to TRBJ1-1; D is undetermined. The CDR3 has 13 residues. V lost 4 bases, J lost 1 base, and 7 bases lay in between. CDR1 and CDR2 (germline): MRHNA, SNTAGT. The CDR3, as DNA: TGTGCCAGCAGTGCGTTCGGGAACACTGAAGCTTTCTTT. Encoded protein: CASSAFGNTEAFF.

Regarding this clonotype: Being one base from a much bigger clone, this may be a read error. J is TRBJ2-7 and V is TRBV6-5; 9 bases agree with TRBD1. CDR3 size: 15 residues. Germline-derived CDR1 and CDR2 are MNHEY and SVGAGI. Trimming at V came to 6 bases and at J to 2 bases, leaving 8 bases not matched to a gene. DNA of the CDR3: TGTGCCAGCAGACCTTCCAGGACAGGGGCCTACGAGCAGTACTTC. Its translation: CASRPSRTGAYEQYF.

This clonotype was counted many times. The genes are TRBV11-2 and TRBJ2-1; 7 bases map to TRBD2. CDR3 size: 15 residues. V dropped 5 bases and J dropped 1; count of bases not matched to a gene: 5. Germline V lookup: CDR1 SGHAT, CDR2 FQNNGV. CDR3 sequence: CASSTGLVSYNEQFF. The CDR3 DNA reads TGTGCCAGCAGCACCGGACTAGTATCCTACAATGAGCAGTTCTTC.

This clonotype was counted at least ten times. V is TRBV10-2 and J is TRBJ2-7, with D unclear. There are 14 residues in the CDR3. V gave up 6 bases and J gave up 2 bases, with 14 bases separating them. CDR1 is WSHSY, CDR2 SAAADI, per germline. The CDR3 DNA follows: TGCGCCAGCAGCGAGATTTCCGGCACCTACGAGCAGTACTTC. Amino acid sequence: CASSEISGTYEQYF.